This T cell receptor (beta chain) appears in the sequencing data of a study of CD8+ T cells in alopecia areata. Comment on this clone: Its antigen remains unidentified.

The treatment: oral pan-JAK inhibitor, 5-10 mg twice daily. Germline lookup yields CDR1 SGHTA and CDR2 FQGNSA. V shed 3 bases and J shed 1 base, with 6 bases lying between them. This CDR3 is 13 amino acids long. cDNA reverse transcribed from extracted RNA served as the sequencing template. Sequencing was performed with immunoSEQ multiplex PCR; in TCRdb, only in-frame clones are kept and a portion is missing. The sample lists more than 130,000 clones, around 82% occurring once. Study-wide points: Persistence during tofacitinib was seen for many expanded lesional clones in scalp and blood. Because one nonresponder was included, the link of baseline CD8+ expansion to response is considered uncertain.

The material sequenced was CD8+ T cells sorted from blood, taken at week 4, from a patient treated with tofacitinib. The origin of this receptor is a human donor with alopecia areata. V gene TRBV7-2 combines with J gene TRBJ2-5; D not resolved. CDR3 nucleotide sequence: TGTGCCAGCAGCTTTTTGATCCAAGAGACCCAGTACTTC. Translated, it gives CASSFLIQETQYF.